The sequence of this T cell receptor (beta chain) was determined in a study of shared clonotypes between healthy human individuals. Study information: Three plates were used per donor for CD4 naive, three for CD4 memory, two for CD8 naive and one for CD8 memory.

Naivety among CD8 cells was defined by CD45RO negativity and positive CCR7 selection, thereby excluding terminally differentiated effector memory CD45RA+ cells. The study's findings and limits: Clonotypes not shared had lower generation probabilities than those common to all four donors. As a rule, naive subsets had a larger estimated richness than memory subsets.

Germline assignment: CDR1 ENHRY and CDR2 SYGVKD. CDR3 length equals 18 residues. With 4 bases removed from V and 3 bases from J, the gap between germline ends came to 23 bases. This clone was picked up one time. Its antigen is still unknown. Sequencing was at deep level. Produced via immunoSEQ multiplex PCR; TCRdb's table is partial and in-frame only. The sample consists of around 2.1 million clones, under 95% of them appearing once. Sequencing was done on a sample of naive CD8+ T cells from PBMCs. The sequence was collected from a man aged 18 to 35 in good health. Some clones in this sample may be carry-over from other donors' samples. The gene calls are TRBV10-3 and TRBJ2-3; D might be TRBD1 (6 bases). This CDR3 reads CAISGGWAGDFGTDTQYF. The CDR3 DNA is TGTGCCATCAGTGGAGGATGGGCAGGGGATTTTGGAACAGATACGCAGTATTTT.